What follows describes a single T cell receptor (beta chain). Its antigen is not identified. All donors were healthy HIV-negative adults lacking recent acute infections or vaccinations. The data derive from a study of shared clonotypes between healthy human individuals. Study details: A few men and a couple of women, aged 18 to 49, were donors. General observations from the study: Researchers sampled blood only, noting tissue repertoires likely differ.

Germline trimming cut 3 bases from V and 4 bases from J; bases unmatched to any gene: 12. The CDR3 is 19 amino acids. Germline CDR1 is LNHDA and CDR2 is SQIVND (reference sequence). Assay runs were performed at deep level. Data came from immunoSEQ multiplex PCR; TCRdb stores just in-frame clones and leaves some out. The data show under 1,900,000 clones, around 98.5% seen once. The chain uses TRBV19 and TRBJ2-1; 13 bases are shared with TRBD2. Specimen: naive CD4+ T cells sorted from blood. The subset denotes: CD45RA+ positively selected. The source of this sequence is a man aged 25-45 years in good health. Here the CDR3 DNA reads TGTGCCAGTAGTATTTCAGTACTAGCGGGAGGGCCCGGATACAATGAGCAGTTCTTC. Protein: CASSISVLAGGPGYNEQFF.